Each of the 5 T cell receptor beta chains below was sequenced from the same sample in a study of graft-versus-host responses after intestinal transplantation. The study plated about 200,000 CFSE-labeled responders with about 200,000 irradiated, violet-dye-labeled stimulators. TCRdb's table, derived via immunoSEQ multiplex PCR, lists solely in-frame clones and lacks some. This table has 20,000 to 25,000 clones, approximately 40% appearing once. The sequenced sample was alloreactive CD8+ T cells from a mixed lymphocyte reaction culture, obtained before intestinal transplant. As for subset: CFSE-low proliferating T cells sorted from roughly 6-day pre-transplant mixed lymphocyte reaction (GvH or HvG direction). These receptor sequences come from a human patient who received an intestinal transplant.

This chain connects TRBV9 to TRBJ2-2; no reliable D call. This CDR3 is 15 amino acids long. Trimming took off 0 bases at V and 0 bases at J, with 6 bases between the two ends. Germline CDR1 reads SGDLS; CDR2 reads YYNGEE. The chain's CDR3 is CASSVGHTNTGELFF. The CDR3 region has the DNA TGTGCCAGCAGCGTAGGCCATACGAACACCGGGGAGCTGTTTTTT.

CDR3 in DNA: TGTGCCAGCAGTCTTAGCGGGGGCTACAATGAGCAGTTCTTC. Translation: CASSLSGGYNEQFF. The V and J genes are TRBV28 and TRBJ2-1; 9 nucleotides match TRBD2. The V and J ends lost 5 bases and 3 bases, in that order; junction bases with no gene match: 2. Germline values: CDR1 MDHEN, CDR2 SYDVKM. The CDR3 has 14 residues.

This chain uses TRBV6-5 with TRBJ2-7; TRBD2 agrees at 10 bases. Germline-derived CDR1 and CDR2 are MNHEY and SVGAGI. V lost 4 bases and J lost 3; bases outside the gene matches: 6. The CDR3 contains 15 residues. CDR3 sequence reads: CASSSQREGRYEQYF. For the CDR3, the DNA is TGTGCCAGCAGTTCCCAGCGGGAGGGCCGCTACGAGCAGTACTTC.

This clone was counted a few times. The rearrangement links TRBV28 to TRBJ2-1; D not resolved. Looked up from germline, CDR1 is MDHEN and CDR2 is SYDVKM. CDR3 size: 10 residues. V lost 5 bases to trimming and J lost 6 bases, with 2 bases between them. CDR3 loop: CASSANEQFF. CDR3 sequence (DNA): TGTGCCAGCAGTGCCAATGAGCAGTTCTTC.

In its sample, this clone was seen many times. The V call is TRBV6-1, the J call TRBJ1-2, with D perhaps TRBD1 (6 bases). This CDR3 contains 14 residues. The germline CDR1 and CDR2 sequences are MNHNS and SASEGT. V dropped 7 bases and J dropped 1 base, with 13 bases sitting between them. CDR3 bases: TGTGCCAGCACCCCAGGGGCAGTTAACTATGGCTACACCTTC. Its protein is CASTPGAVNYGYTF.